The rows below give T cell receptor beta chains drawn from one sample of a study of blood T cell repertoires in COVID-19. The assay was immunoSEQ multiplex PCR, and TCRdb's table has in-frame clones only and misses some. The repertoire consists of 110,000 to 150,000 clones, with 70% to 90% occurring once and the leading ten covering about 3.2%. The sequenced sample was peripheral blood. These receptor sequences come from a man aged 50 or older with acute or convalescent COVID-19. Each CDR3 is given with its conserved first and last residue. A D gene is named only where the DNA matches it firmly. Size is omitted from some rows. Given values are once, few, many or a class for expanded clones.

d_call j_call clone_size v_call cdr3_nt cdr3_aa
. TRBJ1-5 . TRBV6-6 TGTGCCAGCAGGCCCAGGTTAGGTGGCCAGCCCCAGCATTTT CASRPRLGGQPQHF
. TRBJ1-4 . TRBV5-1 TGCGCCAGCAGCTTGAGTACGGGTTCCTTGAAGGAACTGTTTTTT CASSLSTGSLKELFF
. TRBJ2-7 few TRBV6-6 TGTGCCAGCAGCAAACAGGGTAGCTCCTACGAGCAGTACTTC CASSKQGSSYEQYF
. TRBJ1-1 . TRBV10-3 TGTGCCATCAGTGAGTTCCATGCTACACAGTCTGAAGCTTTCTTT CAISEFHATQSEAFF
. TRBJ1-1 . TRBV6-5 TGTGCCAGCAGTTACGGCGGTAACACTGAAGCTTTCTTT CASSYGGNTEAFF
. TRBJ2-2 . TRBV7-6 TGTGCCAGCAGCCCTTATTATCCGGGAACTAGCGGGGAGCTGTTTTTT CASSPYYPGTSGELFF
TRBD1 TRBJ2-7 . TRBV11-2 TGTGCCAGCAGCCCAAGACAGGGGGGTTACGAGCAGTACTTC CASSPRQGGYEQYF
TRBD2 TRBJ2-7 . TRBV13 TGTGCCAGCAGCGCTAGACTAGCGGGGATCTCCTACGAGCAGTACTTC CASSARLAGISYEQYF
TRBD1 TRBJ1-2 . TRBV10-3 TGTGCCATCAGTGCGAAAGGGACAGACAAGTGGGGGGTCTACACCTTC CAISAKGTDKWGVYTF
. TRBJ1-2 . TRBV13 TGTGCCAGCAGCTCACCCCGGCCCCCCACAGGGAACTATGGCTACACCTTC CASSSPRPPTGNYGYTF
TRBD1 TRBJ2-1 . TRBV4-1 TGCGCCAGCAGCCTTTACAGGGGGCGGGACAATGAGCAGTTCTTC CASSLYRGRDNEQFF
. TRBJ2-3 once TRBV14 TGTGCCAGCAGCCCCCGTGGGGGGGCCACCGATACGCAGTATTTT CASSPRGGATDTQYF
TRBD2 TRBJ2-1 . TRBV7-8 TGTGCCAGCAGCGGCAGTCGTGGCGGGGGAAGCAATGAGCAGTTCTTC CASSGSRGGGSNEQFF
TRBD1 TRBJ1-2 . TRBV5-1 TGCGCCAGCAGCTCCGGGACAGGGATAATATGGAATGGCTACACCTTC CASSSGTGIIWNGYTF
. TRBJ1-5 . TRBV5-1 TGCGCCAGCAGTTTTGACGGGATAAGCAATCAGCCCCAGCATTTT CASSFDGISNQPQHF